Presented here are 15 T cell receptor beta chains from one specimen sequenced in a study of CD8+ T cells in alopecia areata (dated by TCRdb to the late 2010s). The library relied on the immunoSEQ multiplex PCR assay. To provide template for TCR sequencing, every sample had RNA extracted and reverse transcribed into cDNA. In its TCRdb copy, this immuneACCESS table keeps in-frame sequences only and misses some clones. Where compared with another copy, unresolved V genes explain less than half of these, and the others have no known cause. Counted in this sample were approximately 120,000 clones; about 50% of them appeared once. The ten top clones hold about 10% of the sample. Specimen: NKG2D-low CD8+ T cells sorted from blood. The sample's cell subset or site, from its label and the paper: sorted CD8+ NKG2D-low blood T cells. The origin of the receptors is a human donor with alopecia areata.

The table lists this clone with a few counts. This chain joins TRBV4-3 and TRBJ2-5; D ambiguous. Trimming took off 1 base at V and 5 bases at J, with 8 bases between the two ends. The length of the CDR3 is 13 residues. Looked up from germline, CDR1 is LGHNA and CDR2 is YSLEER. In nucleotides, the CDR3 is TGCGCCAGCAGCCAAGTGGTCGGGGAGACCCAGTACTTC. Its protein product is CASSQVVGETQYF.

J is TRBJ2-7 and V is TRBV29-1; the D gene is possibly TRBD1 (8 bases). The CDR3 contains 14 residues. Germline CDR1 reads SQVTM; CDR2 reads ANQGSEA. V lost 6 bases and J 0 bases, leaving 15 bases between the germline ends. DNA of the CDR3: TGCAGCGTCACAGGGGGGGTGAGCTCCTACGAGCAGTACTTC. This gives the protein CSVTGGVSSYEQYF.

This chain connects TRBV14 to TRBJ2-7; D could derive from TRBD1 or TRBD2 (5 bases each). Germline-derived CDR1 and CDR2 are SGHDN and FVKESK. This CDR3 spans 11 amino acids. V was cut by 3 bases and J by 7 bases, with 7 bases left in between. The CDR3 protein is CASSQGEEQYF. CDR3 in DNA: TGTGCCAGCAGCCAGGGGGAAGAGCAGTACTTC.

The rearrangement links TRBV7-6 to TRBJ2-1, with TRBD1 matching over 12 bases. The CDR3 length is 15 residues. The V segment lost 5 bases and the J segment 7 bases; nucleotides outside the gene matches: 6. Germline V gives CDR1 SGHVS, CDR2 FNYEAQ. The CDR3 DNA follows: TGTGCCAGCAGCCAGGGACAGGGGGCGAGTAATGAGCAGTTCTTC. It is translated as CASSQGQGASNEQFF.

The J gene is TRBJ2-5, the V gene TRBV28; D perhaps matches TRBD2 (5 bases). The germline V gene encodes CDR1 MDHEN and CDR2 SYDVKM. V lost 3 bases to trimming and J lost 12 bases, with 17 bases between them. The CDR3 sequence is 13 residues long. CDR3: CASSFSGGPWKYF. CDR3 nucleotides: TGTGCCAGCAGTTTCTCCGGCGGGCCGTGGAAGTACTTC.

This clone was recorded a few times. The chain carries TRBV6-5 and TRBJ2-1, with D possibly matching TRBD1 (7 bases). V was shortened by 7 bases and J by 2 bases, with 15 bases between the two germline ends. Per the germline V gene, CDR1 is MNHEY and CDR2 is SVGAGI. The length of the CDR3 is 15 residues. CDR3 in amino acids: CASTTDREAYNEQFF. DNA for the CDR3: TGTGCCAGCACTACCGACAGGGAGGCCTACAATGAGCAGTTCTTC.

The V and J genes are TRBV27 and TRBJ2-7, with a possible D match to TRBD1 (5 bases). Trimming took off 2 bases at V and 3 bases at J, with 8 bases between the two ends. Germline CDR1 is MNHEY and CDR2 is SMNVEV (reference sequence). CDR3 length: 13 residues. As DNA, the CDR3 is TGTGCCAGCAGTTTAGACAGCAACTACGAGCAGTACTTC. Protein: CASSLDSNYEQYF.

This clone occurred a few times. The CDR3 DNA reads as TGCAGCGAGCTACTAGCCCTGGGGCAAGAGACCCAGTACTTC. This translates into CSELLALGQETQYF. This chain uses TRBV29-1 with TRBJ2-5; D may be TRBD2 (6 bases). The V gene's germline CDR1 is SQVTM and CDR2 ANQGSEA. This CDR3 spans 14 amino acids. Trimming removed 7 bases at V and 2 bases at J, with 17 bases between.

This chain connects TRBV29-1 to TRBJ2-1, with 13 bases that match TRBD2. The CDR3 runs to 15 residues. The V segment lost 6 bases and the J segment 2 bases; nucleotides outside the gene matches: 4. CDR1 and CDR2 (germline): SQVTM, ANQGSEA. Written as DNA, the CDR3 is TGCAGCGTGGTCACTAGCGGGAGGGCCTACAATGAGCAGTTCTTC. Its protein is CSVVTSGRAYNEQFF.

The chain uses TRBV9 and TRBJ2-1; D gene uncertain. This CDR3 has 15 residues. Germline V lookup: CDR1 SGDLS, CDR2 YYNGEE. Trimming left V 0 bases short and J 0 bases short, with 7 bases between. CDR3 in DNA: TGTGCCAGCAGCGTAGGAATTAGCTCCTACAATGAGCAGTTCTTC. The encoded protein is CASSVGISSYNEQFF.

This chain uses TRBV29-1 with TRBJ2-1; D gene uncertain. V was shortened by 6 bases and J by 5 bases, with 14 bases between the two germline ends. Germline V CDR1 and CDR2: SQVTM, ANQGSEA. The length of the CDR3 is 13 residues. The CDR3 nucleotides read TGCAGCGTCCCCCACTCTAGTCACAATGAGCAGTTCTTC. Translation gives CSVPHSSHNEQFF.

The rearrangement joins TRBV28 to TRBJ1-5; 7 nucleotides line up with TRBD1. CDR1 is MDHEN, CDR2 SYDVKM, per germline. After removal of 5 bases from V and 7 bases from J, the junction contained 2 bases not matched to a gene. This CDR3 contains 12 residues. CDR3 residues: CASSTGVQPQHF. The CDR3 bases are TGTGCCAGCAGTACAGGGGTACAGCCCCAGCATTTT. The variable domain in full, completed from reference TRBV28 and TRBJ1-5, reads DVKVTQSSRYLVKRTGEKVFLECVQDMDHENMFWYRQDPGLGLRLIYFSYDVKMKEKGDIPEGYSVSREKKERFSLILESASTNQTSMYLCASSTGVQPQHFGDGTRLSIL.

V gene TRBV29-1 combines with J gene TRBJ2-2; perhaps TRBD1 as D (6 bases). This CDR3 has 13 residues. V shed 7 bases and J shed 2 bases, with 11 bases lying between them. CDR1 is SQVTM and CDR2 is ANQGSEA in the germline V gene. The DNA for the CDR3 is TGCAGCGCACAGGGACAAAACACCGGGGAGCTGTTTTTT. Translated: CSAQGQNTGELFF.

This clone has only a few counts. This CDR3 is CSVEEQGNIQYF. For the CDR3, the DNA is TGCAGCGTTGAAGAACAGGGAAACATTCAGTACTTC. The chain combines TRBV29-1 with TRBJ2-4, with a tentative D call TRBD1 (6 bases). Trimming pared 0 bases from V and 6 bases from J, leaving 6 bases between. CDR3 size: 12 residues. The germline V gene has CDR1 SQVTM and CDR2 ANQGSEA.

This clone has a handful of counts. This chain links TRBV2 with TRBJ2-7, with D maybe TRBD2 (6 bases). The CDR3 is 15 amino acids. V dropped 4 bases and J dropped 5 bases, with 18 bases sitting between them. Germline V gene data show CDR1 as SNHLY and CDR2 as FYNNEI. CDR3 in amino acids: CASSVVQTRGNEQYF. The CDR3 region has the DNA TGTGCCAGCAGTGTTGTGCAGACCCGGGGGAACGAGCAGTACTTC.